Following are 6 T cell receptor beta chains from one sample sequenced in a study of blood T cells in healthy people across ages. Primed by a sample-barcoded 5' primer and a J-beta primer mix, a second PCR proceeded for about 6 to 12 cycles. TCRdb reprocessed the 5' RACE reads via MiXCR and lists one record per CDR3 protein. This table holds more than 800,000 distinct CDR3 sequences, less than 35% found once. The sequenced material came from blood. Receptors originate from a woman older than 75 in good health.

This clonotype was counted ten times or more. The chain recombines TRBV5-5 with TRBJ1-6; D might be TRBD1 (6 bases). CDR1 is SGHKS, CDR2 YYEKEE, per germline (reference sequence). This CDR3 contains 14 residues. V lost 4 bases, J lost 11 bases, and 16 bases lay in between. The CDR3 loop reads CASSNRDQGTPLHF. CDR3 sequence (DNA): TGTGCCAGCAGCAACAGGGATCAGGGGACACCCCTCCACTTT. Looking up the rest from reference TRBV5-5 and TRBJ1-6 gives the full variable domain: DAGVTQSPTHLIKTRGQQVTLRCSPISGHKSVSWYQQVLGQGPQFIFQYYEKEERGRGNFPDRFSARQFPNYSSELNVNALLLGDSALYLCASSNRDQGTPLHFGNGTRLTVT.

This clonotype appeared once. V gene TRBV6-2 or TRBV6-3 combines with J gene TRBJ1-1; no clear D gene. Trimming stripped 6 bases from V and 0 bases from J, with 17 bases between. Germline V gene sequence: CDR1 MNHEY, CDR2 SVGEGT. The CDR3 has 16 residues. The CDR3 DNA follows: TGTGCCAGCAGGGATTGGGATCGCGGGATGAACACTGAAGCTTTCTTT. It yields the protein CASRDWDRGMNTEAFF.

Of note for this clonotype: Just one base apart from a much larger clone, this may be a read error. CDR3 DNA sequence: TGTGCCAGCACCCGTCAGGGGTCGTCAGAGACCCAGTTCTTC. This sequence encodes CASTRQGSSETQFF. The chain has TRBV2 and TRBJ2-1, with a possible D match to TRBD1 (6 bases). The germline V and J ends were trimmed by 7 bases and 13 bases, with 23 bases remaining between them. The germline CDR1 and CDR2 sequences are SNHLY and FYNNEI. This CDR3 is built from 14 residues. The full variable domain, completed using reference TRBV2 and TRBJ2-1, is EPEVTQTPSHQVTQMGQEVILRCVPISNHLYFYWYRQILGQKVEFLVSFYNNEISEKSEIFDDQFSVERPDGSNFTLKIRSTKLEDSAMYFCASTRQGSSETQFFGPGTRLTVL.

This clonotype was counted at least ten times. The chain combines TRBV6-5 with TRBJ2-3; 7 nucleotides match TRBD1. The V gene's germline CDR1 is MNHEY and CDR2 SVGAGI. The J segment lost 0 bases and the V segment lost 4 bases, leaving 10 bases of the junction unmatched. This CDR3 is built from 17 residues. CDR3 nucleotide sequence: TGTGCCAGCAGTTTTAACAGGGGCCCCGCTAGCACAGATACGCAGTATTTT. Its translation: CASSFNRGPASTDTQYF.

V usage is TRBV30 and J usage is TRBJ2-2; TRBD2 aligns across 11 bases. Looked up from germline, CDR1 is GTSNPN and CDR2 is SVGIG (reference sequence). V lost 5 bases and J lost 4; bases outside the gene matches: 9. The length of the CDR3 is 16 residues. CDR3 amino acids: CAWGGTSGLLTGELFF. The CDR3 bases are TGTGCCTGGGGCGGGACTAGCGGACTACTCACCGGGGAGCTGTTTTTT.

This clonotype was observed at least ten times. V gene TRBV7-9 combines with J gene TRBJ2-6; possibly TRBD2 for D (6 bases). The CDR3 has 14 amino acids. V was shortened by 5 bases and J by 8 bases, with 13 bases between the two germline ends. Per germline, CDR1 SEHNR and CDR2 FQNEAQ (reference sequence). CDR3 coding DNA: TGTGCCAGCAGCCTGGAGGGGATGACCAACGTCCTGACTTTC. As protein: CASSLEGMTNVLTF.